This TCR beta chain was retrieved from a study of identical twins. The study's findings and limits: Recombination models fit unrelated individuals' TCR alpha sharing but underestimated twins'.

Turning to this clonotype: Its specificity is unknown.

TCRdb re-called the 5' RACE reads with MiXCR, one entry per CDR3 protein. The table lists approximately 220,000 distinct CDR3 sequences, 6% to 8% of them singletons. Germline V gene lookup returns CDR1 MNHEY and CDR2 SVGEGT. This CDR3 comprises 15 residues. Trimming left V 5 bases short and J 0 bases short, with 13 bases between. The same data also went into a second study, on yellow fever vaccine responses in identical twins.

The sequence was collected from a woman between 18 and 30 years old in good health. Specimen: CD8+ T cells sorted from blood. This chain joins TRBV6-2 or TRBV6-3 and TRBJ1-1, with D tentatively TRBD1 (5 bases). The CDR3 nucleotides are TGTGCCAGCAGTCACGATAGACAGTTGAACACTGAAGCTTTCTTT. This sequence encodes CASSHDRQLNTEAFF.